The 2 T cell receptor beta chains presented below share a single source sample, sequenced in a study of T cells in Graves' hyperthyroidism and ophthalmopathy. Amplified regions were TCR beta CDR3 sequences from RNA transcripts. The HTBI primer set was used in a first-round RT-PCR of the TCR CDR3. TCRdb fed the multiplex PCR reads into MiXCR, producing one record per CDR3 protein. The sample has hundreds of thousands of distinct CDR3 sequences; 12% to 15% are singletons. The sequencing input was blood. These TCRs come from a woman under 30 with Graves' hyperthyroidism.

The sample holds many counts of this clonotype. The V gene is TRBV28, the J gene TRBJ1-2; D is perhaps TRBD1 (5 bases). This CDR3 region has 15 residues. The germline gives CDR1 MDHEN, CDR2 SYDVKM. Trimming cost V 3 bases and J 3 bases, with 14 bases left between them. The CDR3 DNA follows: TGTGCCAGCAGTTTGCTCGGCAGGGAAGACTATGGCTACACCTTC. Encoded protein: CASSLLGREDYGYTF.

This clonotype was seen more than once but under ten times. This chain's CDR3 is CASSQEAGNADTQYF. Here the CDR3 DNA reads TGCGCCAGCAGCCAAGAGGCTGGGAACGCAGATACGCAGTATTTT. V gene TRBV4-3 combines with J gene TRBJ2-3; D remains unclear. V dropped 0 bases and J dropped 4 bases, with 11 bases sitting between them. Germline-derived CDR1 and CDR2 are LGHNA and YSLEER. The CDR3 contains 15 residues.